This T cell receptor beta chain was identified during a study of shared clonotypes between healthy human individuals. The assay was immunoSEQ multiplex PCR, and TCRdb's table has in-frame clones only and misses some. The table has around 1,900,000 clones, about 94% seen once; the top ten hold about 1.6%. V lost 5 bases, J lost 5 bases, and 0 bases stayed unmatched. Looked up from germline, CDR1 is MNHEY and CDR2 is SMNVEV (reference sequence). The CDR3 loop spans 13 amino acids. In the naive CD8 group, cells lacked CD45RO and were positively selected for CCR7, so terminally differentiated effector memory CD45RA+ cells were left out.

The rearrangement joins TRBV27 to TRBJ1-4; 9 positions match TRBD1. Sequences were obtained from naive CD8+ T cells from PBMCs. This TCR was recovered from a man aged 18 to 29 in good health. Some clones in this sample may be carry-over from other donors' samples. CDR3 residues: CASSGTGNEKLFF. CDR3 in DNA: TGTGCCAGCAGTGGGACAGGGAATGAAAAACTGTTTTTT.